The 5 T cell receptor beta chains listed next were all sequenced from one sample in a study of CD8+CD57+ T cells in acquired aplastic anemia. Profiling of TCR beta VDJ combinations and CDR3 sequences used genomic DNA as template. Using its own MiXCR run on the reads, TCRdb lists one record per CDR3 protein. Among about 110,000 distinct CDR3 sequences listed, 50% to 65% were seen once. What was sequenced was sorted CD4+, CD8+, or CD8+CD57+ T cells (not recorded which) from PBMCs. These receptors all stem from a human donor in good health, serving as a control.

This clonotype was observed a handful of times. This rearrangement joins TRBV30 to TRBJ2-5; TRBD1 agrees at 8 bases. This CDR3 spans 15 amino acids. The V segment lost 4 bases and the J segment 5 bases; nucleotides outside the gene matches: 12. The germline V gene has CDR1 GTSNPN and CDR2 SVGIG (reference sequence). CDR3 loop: CAWNSIQGGRETQYF. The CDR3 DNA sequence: TGTGCCTGGAATTCGATACAGGGGGGTAGGGAGACCCAGTACTTC. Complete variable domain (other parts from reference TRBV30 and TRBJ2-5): SQTIHQWPATLVQPVGSPLSLECTVEGTSNPNLYWYRQAAGRGLQLLFYSVGIGQISSEVPQNLSASRPQDRQFILSSKKLLLSDSGFYLCAWNSIQGGRETQYFGPGTRLLVL.

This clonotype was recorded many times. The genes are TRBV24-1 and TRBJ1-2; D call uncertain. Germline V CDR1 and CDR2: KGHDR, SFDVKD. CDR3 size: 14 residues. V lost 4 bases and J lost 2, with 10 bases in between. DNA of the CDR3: TGTGCCACCAGTGAGAAGGGAACCAACTATGGCTACACCTTC. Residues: CATSEKGTNYGYTF.

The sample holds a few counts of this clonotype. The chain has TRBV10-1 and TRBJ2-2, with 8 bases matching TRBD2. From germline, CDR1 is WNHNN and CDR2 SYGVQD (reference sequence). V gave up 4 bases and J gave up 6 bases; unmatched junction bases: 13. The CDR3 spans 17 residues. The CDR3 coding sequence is TGCGCCAGCAGTGGGGGGTCGGGACTAGGTATTGCCGGGGAGCTGTTTTTT. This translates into CASSGGSGLGIAGELFF.

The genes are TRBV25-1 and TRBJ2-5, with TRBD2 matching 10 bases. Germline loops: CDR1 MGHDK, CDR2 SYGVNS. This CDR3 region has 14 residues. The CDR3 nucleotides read TGTGCTAGAGATCGGGCTAGCGGGGGTAAGACCCAGTACTTC. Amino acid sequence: CARDRASGGKTQYF.

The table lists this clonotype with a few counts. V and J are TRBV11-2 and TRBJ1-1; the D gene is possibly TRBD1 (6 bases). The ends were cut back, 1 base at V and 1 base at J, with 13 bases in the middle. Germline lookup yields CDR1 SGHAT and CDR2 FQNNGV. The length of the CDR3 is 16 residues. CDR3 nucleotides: TGTGCCAGCAGCTTAGGGTACGACAGGCAGAACACTGAAGCTTTCTTT. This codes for CASSLGYDRQNTEAFF.